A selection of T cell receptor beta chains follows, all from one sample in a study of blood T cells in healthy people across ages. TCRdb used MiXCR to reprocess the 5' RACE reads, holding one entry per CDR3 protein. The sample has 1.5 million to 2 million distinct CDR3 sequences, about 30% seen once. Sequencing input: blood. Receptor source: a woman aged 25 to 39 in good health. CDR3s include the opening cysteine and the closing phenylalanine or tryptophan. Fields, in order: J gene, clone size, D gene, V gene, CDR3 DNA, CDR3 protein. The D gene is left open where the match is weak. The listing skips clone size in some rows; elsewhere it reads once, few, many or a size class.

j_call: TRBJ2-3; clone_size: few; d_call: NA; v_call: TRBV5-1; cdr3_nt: TGCGCCAGCAGCCCGGGTTCAACCAGGGATACGCAGTATTTT; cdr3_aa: CASSPGSTRDTQYF
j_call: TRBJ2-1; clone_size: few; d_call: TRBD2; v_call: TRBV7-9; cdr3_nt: TGTGCCGGAGGGTTAGCGGGAGGGTCCCCCAATGAGCAGTTCTTC; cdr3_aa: CAGGLAGGSPNEQFF
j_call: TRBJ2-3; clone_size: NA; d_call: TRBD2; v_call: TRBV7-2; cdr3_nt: TGTGCCAGCAGCCGGATAGCGGGAGCAGATACGCAGTATTTT; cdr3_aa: CASSRIAGADTQYF
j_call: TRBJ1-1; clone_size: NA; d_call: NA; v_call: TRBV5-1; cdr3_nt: TGCGCCAGCAGCTTGGGATTCGAAGGGGGTGAAGCTTTCTTT; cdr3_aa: CASSLGFEGGEAFF
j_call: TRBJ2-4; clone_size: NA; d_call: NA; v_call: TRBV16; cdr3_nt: TGTGCCAGCACCGCCGCGGGTTACAATGAGCAGTACTTC; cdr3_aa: CASTAAGYNEQYF
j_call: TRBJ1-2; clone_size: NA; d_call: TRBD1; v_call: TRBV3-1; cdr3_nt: TGTGCCAGCAGCGACGGACAGGGTCTTGGCTACACCTTC; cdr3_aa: CASSDGQGLGYTF
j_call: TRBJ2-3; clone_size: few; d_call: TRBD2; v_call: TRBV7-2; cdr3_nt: TGTGCCAGCAGCCGGATGGGACTAGCGGGAGAAGGAGATACGCAGTATTTT; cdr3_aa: CASSRMGLAGEGDTQYF
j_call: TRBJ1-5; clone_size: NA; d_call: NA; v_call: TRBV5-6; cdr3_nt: TGTGCCAGCAGCTTTTGGGGCGCGGGTCGCAATCAGCCCCAGCATTTT; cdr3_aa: CASSFWGAGRNQPQHF
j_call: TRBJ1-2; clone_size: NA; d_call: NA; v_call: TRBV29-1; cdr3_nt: TGCAGCGTTCCAGACAGCCACTATGGCTACACCTTC; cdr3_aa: CSVPDSHYGYTF
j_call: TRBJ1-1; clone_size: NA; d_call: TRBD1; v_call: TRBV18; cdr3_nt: TGTGCCAGCTCACCAATGACAGGGGGGAACACTGAAGCTTTCTTT; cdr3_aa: CASSPMTGGNTEAFF
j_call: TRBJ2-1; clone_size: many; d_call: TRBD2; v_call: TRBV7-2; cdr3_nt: TGTGCCAGCAGCTTAGCGCGGTCTAGCGGGGACTACAATGAGCAGTTCTTC; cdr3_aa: CASSLARSSGDYNEQFF
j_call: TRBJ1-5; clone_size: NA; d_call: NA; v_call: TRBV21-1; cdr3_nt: TGTGCCAGCAGACCCACGGGGGCGGGAGACAATCAGCCCCAGCATTTT; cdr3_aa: CASRPTGAGDNQPQHF
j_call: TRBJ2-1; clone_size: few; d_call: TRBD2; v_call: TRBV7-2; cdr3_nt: TGTGCCAGCAGCCGATCGGGGGGAAATGAGCAGTTCTTC; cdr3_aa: CASSRSGGNEQFF
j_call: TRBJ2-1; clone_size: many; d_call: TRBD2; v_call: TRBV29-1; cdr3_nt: TGCAGCGTAGCACCGACTAGCGGATACAATGAGCAGTTCTTC; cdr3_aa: CSVAPTSGYNEQFF
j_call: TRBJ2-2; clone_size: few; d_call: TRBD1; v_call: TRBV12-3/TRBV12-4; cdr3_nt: TGTGCCAGCAGTTTAGCGACAGGGTACACCGGGGAGCTGTTTTTT; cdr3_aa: CASSLATGYTGELFF
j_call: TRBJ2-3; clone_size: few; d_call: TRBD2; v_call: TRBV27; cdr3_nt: TGTGCCAGCAGTCCCAGAGCGGGGGAGCCAGATGCGCAGTATTTT; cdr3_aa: CASSPRAGEPDAQYF
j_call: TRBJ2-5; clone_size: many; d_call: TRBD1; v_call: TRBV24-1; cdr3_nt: TGTGCCACCAGTGACCCCGGACAGGCGGGAGAGACCCAGTACTTC; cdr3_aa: CATSDPGQAGETQYF
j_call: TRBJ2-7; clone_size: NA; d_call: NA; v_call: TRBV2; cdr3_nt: TGTGCCAGCAGGACGGAGGGGAATTCCTACGAGCAGTACTTC; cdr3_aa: CASRTEGNSYEQYF
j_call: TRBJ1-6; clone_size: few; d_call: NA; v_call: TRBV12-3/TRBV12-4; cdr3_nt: TGTGCCAGCAGTTTAGCCTCGGGAGGGTCACCCCTCCACTTT; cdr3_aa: CASSLASGGSPLHF
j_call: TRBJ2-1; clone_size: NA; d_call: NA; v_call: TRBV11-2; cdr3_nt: TGTGCCAGCAGCTTTCGGAGACGGGAGCAGTTCTTC; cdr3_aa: CASSFRRREQFF
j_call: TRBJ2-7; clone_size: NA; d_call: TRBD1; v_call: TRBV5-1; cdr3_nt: TGCGCCTGCAGCTTTAACCAGGGGGACGAGCAGTACTTC; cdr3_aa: CACSFNQGDEQYF
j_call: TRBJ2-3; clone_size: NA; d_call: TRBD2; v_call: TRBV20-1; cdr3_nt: TGCAGTGCTGCCCGACTAGCGGCTAGCACAGATACGCAGTATTTT; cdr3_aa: CSAARLAASTDTQYF
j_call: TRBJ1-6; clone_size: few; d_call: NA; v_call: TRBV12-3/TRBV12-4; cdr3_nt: TGTGCCAGCAGTTCAACAGGGACTAATTCACCCCTCCACTTT; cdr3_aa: CASSSTGTNSPLHF
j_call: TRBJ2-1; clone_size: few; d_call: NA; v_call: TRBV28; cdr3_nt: TGTGCCAGCAGTTCCATAGCCTACGAGCAGTTCTTC; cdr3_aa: CASSSIAYEQFF
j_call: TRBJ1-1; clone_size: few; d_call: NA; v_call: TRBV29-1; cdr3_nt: TGCAGCGGCAGACAGGCTGACACTGAAGCTTTCTTT; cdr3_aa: CSGRQADTEAFF
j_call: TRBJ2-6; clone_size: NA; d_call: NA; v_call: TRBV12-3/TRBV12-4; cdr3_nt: TGTGCCAGCAGCCCCAGAGAATCTGGGGCCAACGTCCGGACTTTC; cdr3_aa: CASSPRESGANVRTF
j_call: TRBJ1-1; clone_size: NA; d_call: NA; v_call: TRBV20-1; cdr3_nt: TGCATTGCCTTGGGGCCGAACACTGAAGCTTTCTTT; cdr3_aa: CIALGPNTEAFF
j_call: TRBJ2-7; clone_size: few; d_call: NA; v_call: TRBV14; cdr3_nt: TGTGCCAGCAGCCAAGTCCGGGGGGCGGGGGAGCAGTACTTC; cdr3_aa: CASSQVRGAGEQYF
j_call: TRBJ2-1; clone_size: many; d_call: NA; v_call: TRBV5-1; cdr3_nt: TGCGCCAGCAGCAATGACGGACTTTCCAATGAGCAGTTCTTC; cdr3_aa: CASSNDGLSNEQFF
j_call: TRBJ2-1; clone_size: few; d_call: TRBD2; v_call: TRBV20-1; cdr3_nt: TGCAGTGCTAGCGGTGCTAGCGGGAGTGGGAGCTCCTACAATGAGCAGTTCTTC; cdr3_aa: CSASGASGSGSSYNEQFF
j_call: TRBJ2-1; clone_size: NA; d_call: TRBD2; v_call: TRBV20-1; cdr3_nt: TGCAGTGCTATTCTCAGGCTAGCGGGAGGGGAGCAGTTCTTC; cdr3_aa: CSAILRLAGGEQFF
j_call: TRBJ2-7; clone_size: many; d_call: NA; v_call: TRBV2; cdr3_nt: TGTGCCAGCAGAGATGACAGGACCTACGAGCAGTACTTC; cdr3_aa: CASRDDRTYEQYF